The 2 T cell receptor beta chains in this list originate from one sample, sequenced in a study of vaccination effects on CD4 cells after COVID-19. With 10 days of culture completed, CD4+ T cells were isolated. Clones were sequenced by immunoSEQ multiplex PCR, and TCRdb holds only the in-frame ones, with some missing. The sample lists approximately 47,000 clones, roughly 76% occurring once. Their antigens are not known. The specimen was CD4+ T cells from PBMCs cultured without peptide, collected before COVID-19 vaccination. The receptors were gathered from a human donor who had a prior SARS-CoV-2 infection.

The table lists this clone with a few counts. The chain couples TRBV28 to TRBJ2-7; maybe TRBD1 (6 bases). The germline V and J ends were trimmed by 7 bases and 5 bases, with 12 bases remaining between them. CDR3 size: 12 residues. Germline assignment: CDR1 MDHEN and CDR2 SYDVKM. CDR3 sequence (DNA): TGTGCCAGCAAGCAGGGGCTCAACGAGCAGTACTTC. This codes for CASKQGLNEQYF.

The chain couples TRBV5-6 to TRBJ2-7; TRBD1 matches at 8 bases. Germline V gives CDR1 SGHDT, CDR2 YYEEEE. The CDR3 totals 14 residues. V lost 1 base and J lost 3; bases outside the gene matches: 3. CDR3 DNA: TGTGCCAGCAGCTTGATCGGACAGGGCTACGAGCAGTACTTC. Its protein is CASSLIGQGYEQYF.